A single sample is the source of the 31 T cell receptor beta chains below, sequenced in a study of cytomegalovirus exposure and HLA in healthy donors. It was with 60 Vbeta and 13 Jbeta primers that the PCR ran. The repertoire was sequenced with immunoSEQ multiplex PCR; TCRdb's copy has only in-frame clones and lacks some. This table has under 150,000 clones, 67% appearing once. Sequencing was carried out using PBMCs. These receptors were collected from a man between 18 and 35 years old in good health and CMV-seropositive.

The chain uses TRBV11-3 and TRBJ1-1; D is unresolved. The CDR3 has 12 amino acids. V was shortened by 6 bases and J by 9 bases, with 14 bases between the two germline ends. Germline loops: CDR1 SGHNT, CDR2 YENEEA. The CDR3 is CASSQTGSQAFF. The CDR3 nucleotides are TGTGCCAGCAGTCAGACGGGGAGCCAAGCTTTCTTT.

The CDR3 is CASSDRGNSPLHF. CDR3 coding DNA: TGCGCCAGCTCGGACAGGGGTAATTCACCCCTCCACTTT. V is TRBV10-2 and J is TRBJ1-6; 9 nucleotides align to TRBD1. The V gene end was trimmed by 8 bases and the J gene end by 6 bases; junction bases not matched to a gene: 2. This CDR3 is 13 amino acids long. CDR1 and CDR2 (germline): WSHSY, SAAADI.

The chain is built from TRBV2 and TRBJ1-2, with D unclear. Trimming pared 5 bases from V and 3 bases from J, leaving 4 bases between. Per the germline V gene, CDR1 is SNHLY and CDR2 is FYNNEI. CDR3 length: 11 amino acids. CDR3 amino acids: CASSQDYGYTF. The CDR3 nucleotides read TGTGCCAGCAGTCAGGACTATGGCTACACCTTC.

The rearrangement joins TRBV28 to TRBJ1-5; 12 bases match TRBD1. The junction had 12 bases not matched to a gene; V was cut back by 6 bases and J by 6 bases. Germline CDR1 reads MDHEN; CDR2 reads SYDVKM. CDR3 size: 17 residues. CDR3: CASRTGTGGAWSQPQHF. Here the CDR3 DNA reads TGTGCCAGCAGGACAGGGACAGGGGGCGCCTGGAGTCAGCCCCAGCATTTT.

This rearrangement joins TRBV6-6 to TRBJ2-3, with TRBD2 as a possible D gene (5 bases). The CDR3 spans 15 residues. The germline CDR1 and CDR2 sequences are MNHNY and SVGAGI (reference sequence). Trimming cost V 1 base and J 9 bases, with 17 bases left between them. The CDR3 DNA reads as TGTGCCAGCAGTTACTTGCAAACGAGGGTAGAGACGCAGTATTTT. Encoded protein: CASSYLQTRVETQYF.

The chain carries TRBV2 and TRBJ2-7; unclear D gene. Germline lookup yields CDR1 SNHLY and CDR2 FYNNEI. Trimming stripped 2 bases from V and 9 bases from J, with 8 bases between. The CDR3 runs to 11 residues. The CDR3 loop reads CASSERGPQYF. The CDR3 region has the DNA TGTGCCAGCAGTGAACGCGGCCCGCAGTACTTC.

The V gene is TRBV28, the J gene TRBJ1-4; the match to TRBD1 covers 9 bases. Germline CDR1 MDHEN, CDR2 SYDVKM. CDR3 length: 14 residues. Losses at the gene ends were 4 bases for V and 8 bases for J; bases not matched to a gene: 5. The chain's CDR3 is CASSSTGGVEKLFF. The CDR3 bases are TGTGCCAGCAGTTCGACAGGGGGAGTGGAAAAACTGTTTTTT.

The genes are TRBV6-1 and TRBJ2-7, with D hard to call. Germline CDR1 and CDR2: MNHNS and SASEGT. V was shortened by 6 bases and J by 1 base, with 16 bases between the two germline ends. The CDR3 totals 15 residues. The CDR3 sequence: CASRKAADTSYEQYF. The CDR3 DNA reads TGTGCCAGCAGGAAGGCCGCCGACACATCCTACGAGCAGTACTTC.

The chain uses TRBV6-5 and TRBJ1-1; D uncertain. With 7 bases removed from V and 3 bases from J, the gap between germline ends came to 12 bases. The CDR3 has 13 residues. Germline V gives CDR1 MNHEY, CDR2 SVGAGI. Written as DNA, the CDR3 is TGTGCCAGCACCCTGACCGGGGACACTGAAGCTTTCTTT. Residues: CASTLTGDTEAFF.

The chain carries TRBV10-3 and TRBJ2-2; D possibly corresponds to TRBD1 (5 bases). The CDR3 spans 13 residues. V gave up 3 bases and J gave up 7 bases, with 9 bases separating them. The germline V gene encodes CDR1 ENHRY and CDR2 SYGVKD. CDR3 sequence: CAISDREDGELFF. The CDR3 region has the DNA TGTGCCATCAGTGACAGGGAAGACGGGGAGCTGTTTTTT.

This chain links TRBV5-1 with TRBJ2-5, with a tentative D call TRBD1 (6 bases). This CDR3 contains 13 residues. The germline V and J ends were trimmed by 2 bases and 5 bases, with 10 bases remaining between them. From germline, CDR1 is SGHRS and CDR2 YFSETQ. Here the CDR3 reads CASSFGQRETQYF. The DNA of the CDR3 is TGCGCCAGCAGCTTCGGACAGAGGGAGACCCAGTACTTC.

Only a few counts were recorded for this clone. The chain uses TRBV29-1 and TRBJ1-2; TRBD1 is a possible D gene (5 bases). Trimming cost V 4 bases and J 4 bases, with 10 bases left between them. The germline CDR1 and CDR2 sequences are SQVTM and ANQGSEA. This CDR3 has 12 amino acids. CDR3 sequence reads: CSVGTLLYGYTF. The CDR3 nucleotides are TGCAGCGTTGGGACACTCCTCTATGGCTACACCTTC.

The chain joins TRBV6-6 to TRBJ2-1; 8 positions match TRBD2. Germline trimming cut 6 bases from V and 2 bases from J; bases unmatched to any gene: 9. The CDR3 is made up of 16 amino acids. In germline, CDR1 is MNHNY, CDR2 SVGAGI (reference sequence). The CDR3 here is CASRRVAGLAYNEQFF. In DNA, the CDR3 is TGTGCCAGCAGGCGTGTAGCGGGGTTGGCCTACAATGAGCAGTTCTTC.

The chain joins TRBV28 to TRBJ1-1; D uncertain. The germline V gene has CDR1 MDHEN and CDR2 SYDVKM. The CDR3 is made up of 14 amino acids. The CDR3 nucleotides read TGTGGTGTCGGAGATGGTTATTCGGGGAGTAGGGCTTTCTTT. It is translated as CGVGDGYSGSRAFF.

The chain is built from TRBV5-1 and TRBJ1-5; D may be TRBD1 (6 bases). Trimming left V 4 bases short and J 2 bases short, with 19 bases between. The CDR3 covers 17 residues. Germline values: CDR1 SGHRS, CDR2 YFSETQ. The CDR3 loop reads CASSNLPLGGGNQPQHF. The CDR3 region has the DNA TGCGCCAGCAGCAACCTACCCTTAGGGGGGGGCAATCAGCCCCAGCATTTT.

J is TRBJ2-1 and V is TRBV7-6; TRBD1 is a possible D gene (6 bases). Germline V gene data show CDR1 as SGHVS and CDR2 as FNYEAQ. Trimming pared 5 bases from V and 0 bases from J, leaving 17 bases between. The CDR3 covers 17 residues. The CDR3 region has the DNA TGTGCCAGCAGCCCTACCTCAGGGGTGAGCTCCTACAATGAGCAGTTCTTC. It specifies CASSPTSGVSSYNEQFF.

This clone appeared a few times. This chain joins TRBV30 and TRBJ2-7; possibly TRBD2 for D (6 bases). The CDR3 sequence is 16 residues long. Germline values: CDR1 GTSNPN, CDR2 SVGIG (reference sequence). The V end lost 5 bases, the J end lost 1 base, and 21 bases lay between the germline ends. CDR3 coding DNA: TGTGCCTGGGCTACGGGACCCCGGGGGAATTCCTACGAGCAGTACTTC. As protein: CAWATGPRGNSYEQYF.

This chain joins TRBV5-4 and TRBJ2-3; no reliable D call. Trimming cost V 9 bases and J 1 base, with 9 bases left between them. This CDR3 has 12 residues. Germline-derived CDR1 and CDR2 are SGHNT and YYREEE (reference sequence). Written as DNA, the CDR3 is TGTGCCACCGCTTCGGGCACAGATACGCAGTATTTT. It specifies CATASGTDTQYF.

This clone was detected only a few times. The chain combines TRBV18 with TRBJ2-7; 8 bases agree with TRBD1. This CDR3 has 17 residues. The V gene end was trimmed by 2 bases and the J gene end by 2 bases; junction bases not matched to a gene: 11. CDR1 is KGHSH and CDR2 is LQKENI in the germline V gene. This CDR3 reads CASSPYIRGQGPYEQYV. CDR3 nucleotides: TGTGCCAGCTCACCATACATTCGCGGACAGGGCCCCTACGAGCAGTACGTC.

The J gene is TRBJ1-1, the V gene TRBV4-2; maybe TRBD1 (6 bases). There are 16 residues in the CDR3. Trimming removed 3 bases from V and 0 bases from J, with 14 bases in between. Germline V gene data show CDR1 as LGHNA and CDR2 as YNFKEQ. CDR3 sequence (DNA): TGTGCCAGCAGCCAGGGACACCGGGACGTGAACACTGAAGCTTTCTTT. This codes for CASSQGHRDVNTEAFF.

The V call is TRBV5-1, the J call TRBJ1-1; 9 bases fit TRBD1. This CDR3 region has 13 residues. The ends lost 4 bases at V and 7 bases at J; junction bases unmatched: 5. Germline V gene lookup returns CDR1 SGHRS and CDR2 YFSETQ. Here the CDR3 DNA reads TGCGCCAGCAGCGGGACAGGGACGGGTGAAGCTTTCTTT. Protein: CASSGTGTGEAFF.

V is TRBV5-1 and J is TRBJ2-1; 13 bases line up with TRBD2. V was pared by 0 bases and J by 7 bases, with 1 base of the junction left unmatched. Germline V gene lookup returns CDR1 SGHRS and CDR2 YFSETQ. The CDR3 is made up of 15 amino acids. The CDR3: CASSLGLAGGNEQFF. The CDR3 nucleotides read TGCGCCAGCAGCTTGGGACTAGCGGGGGGTAATGAGCAGTTCTTC.

This sequence joins TRBV6-5 and TRBJ1-5, with D hard to call. This CDR3 is 14 amino acids long. The germline gives CDR1 MNHEY, CDR2 SVGAGI. Trimming removed 9 bases from V and 5 bases from J, with 17 bases in between. CDR3: CARPMVSLHQPQHF. The CDR3 bases are TGTGCCAGACCCATGGTAAGCCTCCATCAGCCCCAGCATTTT.

The rearrangement uses TRBV30 and TRBJ1-3; D gene uncertain. The CDR3 runs 14 residues. Germline CDR1 and CDR2: GTSNPN and SVGIG (reference sequence). Trimming pared 0 bases from V and 0 bases from J, leaving 6 bases between. The DNA of the CDR3 is TGTGCCTGGAGTGTAGCTCACTCTGGAAACACCATATATTTT. The encoded protein is CAWSVAHSGNTIYF.

This clone was counted a few times. This rearrangement joins TRBV10-2 to TRBJ1-3, with a possible D match to TRBD1 (6 bases). CDR3 length: 14 residues. CDR1 is WSHSY and CDR2 is SAAADI in the germline V gene. Trimming shortened V by 6 bases and J by 3 bases, and 12 bases separated the two germline ends. CDR3 region: CASRGSGDGNTIYF. In nucleotides, the CDR3 is TGCGCCAGCAGAGGTTCAGGGGATGGAAACACCATATATTTT.

With regard to this clone: Its ends do not fully match the called genes, so a read error is possible. This chain joins TRBV7-9 and TRBJ1-1; the D is unclear. Germline CDR1 reads SEHNR; CDR2 reads FQNEAQ (reference sequence). The CDR3 length is 15 residues. DNA for the CDR3: TGTTCCAGCAGCTTAGCCTTAGAGAAAAACACTGAAGCTTTCTTT. Its translation is CSSSLALEKNTEAFF.

This chain uses TRBV29-1 with TRBJ2-7; 7 bases map to TRBD2. The length of the CDR3 is 12 residues. After removal of 6 bases from V and 7 bases from J, the junction contained 9 bases not matched to a gene. The germline gives CDR1 SQVTM, CDR2 ANQGSEA. CDR3 sequence reads: CSVRGLTEEQYF. CDR3 in DNA: TGCAGCGTCCGGGGACTAACAGAGGAGCAGTACTTC.

This chain links TRBV27 with TRBJ2-3; weak D call: TRBD2 (5 bases). The V end was cut by 7 bases, the J end by 0 bases, with 14 bases between. The CDR3 spans 15 residues. Germline lookup yields CDR1 MNHEY and CDR2 SMNVEV (reference sequence). The CDR3 sequence: CASTSQRGSTDTQYF. The CDR3 DNA follows: TGTGCCAGCACCTCCCAACGGGGTAGCACAGATACGCAGTATTTT.

The genes are TRBV5-1 and TRBJ2-1, with 10 bases identical to TRBD2. The CDR3 covers 15 residues. V was clipped by 4 bases and J by 4 bases; unmatched bases: 5. Germline loops: CDR1 SGHRS, CDR2 YFSETQ. CDR3 DNA: TGCGCCAGCAGCGAGCGGGGGGGCAAATACAATGAGCAGTTCTTC. Translating it yields CASSERGGKYNEQFF.

This clone was seen a handful of times. The V gene is TRBV6-5, the J gene TRBJ2-3; 8 positions match TRBD2. With V trimmed by 10 bases and J by 6 bases, 6 bases remained unmatched. There are 12 residues in the CDR3. The germline V gene encodes CDR1 MNHEY and CDR2 SVGAGI. The DNA for the CDR3 is TGTGCCACCAAGCGGGGGCATGATACGCAGTATTTT. Protein: CATKRGHDTQYF.

The V call is TRBV7-2, the J call TRBJ1-2; TRBD1 might be the D (5 bases). The CDR3 covers 16 residues. Trimming cost V 5 bases and J 4 bases, with 20 bases left between them. Germline values: CDR1 SGHTA, CDR2 FQGNSA. The CDR3 sequence: CASSPRPGGFGYGYTF. CDR3 bases: TGTGCCAGCAGCCCACGCCCCGGGGGGTTTGGCTATGGCTACACCTTC.